The T cell receptor beta chain described here comes from a study of cytomegalovirus exposure and HLA in healthy donors. Regarding the study as a whole: Among CMV-associated TCR beta chains, most appeared HLA-restricted in a later analysis. Reports indicated that the classifier achieved high specificity and sensitivity in diagnosing cytomegalovirus status.

Primers: 60 Vbeta forward and 13 Jbeta reverse. TCRdb's copy holds only in-frame clones and misses some; the assay was immunoSEQ multiplex PCR. This repertoire shows around 130,000 clones, approximately 79% found once; its top ten account for about 1.2%. Regarding this clone: The antigen is not known.

CDR1 MNHEY and CDR2 SVGAGI come from the germline V gene. The V end lost 0 bases, the J end lost 6 bases, and 9 bases lay between the germline ends. CDR3 size: 13 residues. Sequenced material: PBMCs. This TCR was recovered from a female donor in good health and CMV-seronegative. This chain links TRBV6-5 with TRBJ2-7, with a possible D match to TRBD1 (6 bases). The CDR3 region has the DNA TGTGCCAGCAGTTACTCCGAAGGGGGCGAGCAGTACTTC. It encodes CASSYSEGGEQYF.